The 13 T cell receptor beta chains given below trace back to one sample, sequenced in a study of T cell responses to AZD1222 COVID-19 vaccine. Assay used: immunoSEQ multiplex PCR; TCRdb lists only in-frame clones, some missing. The table has about 130,000 clones, around 90% seen once. The sample in question was peripheral blood, obtained on day 0 of AZD1222 vaccination. The origin of the receptors is an adult in good health.

The count of this clone is one. This sequence joins TRBV4-1 and TRBJ2-2; D uncertain. Trimming took 7 bases from V and 3 from J, leaving 6 bases between them. The CDR3 length is 12 residues. In germline, CDR1 is MGHRA, CDR2 YSYEKL. The CDR3 coding sequence is TGCGCCAGCAACGATTACACCGGGGAGCTGTTTTTT. Amino acids: CASNDYTGELFF.

This chain connects TRBV5-1 to TRBJ2-1; the D is unclear. The CDR3 sequence is 14 residues long. Between the trimmed V and J ends, which lost 1 base and 5 bases, there was a span of 10 bases. CDR1 SGHRS and CDR2 YFSETQ come from the germline V gene. Here the CDR3 reads CASSLYGANNEQFF. The CDR3 region has the DNA TGCGCCAGCAGCTTGTACGGAGCAAACAATGAGCAGTTCTTC.

The V call is TRBV5-4, the J call TRBJ1-1; 7 positions match TRBD1. The CDR3 loop spans 14 amino acids. Germline CDR1 reads SGHNT; CDR2 reads YYREEE (reference sequence). J was trimmed by 4 bases and V by 3 bases; bases with no gene match: 6. The chain's CDR3 is CASSWRDSVTEAFF. In DNA, the CDR3 is TGTGCCAGCAGCTGGCGGGACAGTGTCACTGAAGCTTTCTTT.

V and J are TRBV5-6 and TRBJ1-1, with 8 positions matching TRBD1. Germline trimming cut 2 bases from V and 4 bases from J; bases unmatched to any gene: 7. The CDR3 length is 15 residues. In germline, CDR1 is SGHDT, CDR2 YYEEEE. CDR3 coding DNA: TGTGCCAGCAGCTTTATTACAACAGGGGGCACTGAAGCTTTCTTT. The encoded protein is CASSFITTGGTEAFF.

The chain employs TRBV5-1 and TRBJ1-2; D perhaps matches TRBD1 (5 bases). The germline V and J ends were trimmed by 4 bases and 1 base, with 26 bases remaining between them. This CDR3 is built from 19 residues. Per the germline V gene, CDR1 is SGHRS and CDR2 is YFSETQ. CDR3 coding DNA: TGCGCCAGCAGCCCACGGTTTTCGGGGGGGGTAAGCCATAACTATGGCTACACCTTC. As protein: CASSPRFSGGVSHNYGYTF.

The chain employs TRBV27 and TRBJ2-3; perhaps TRBD1 as D (6 bases). This CDR3 region has 14 residues. The V and J ends lost 2 bases and 3 bases respectively, with 9 bases between them. Germline CDR1 reads MNHEY; CDR2 reads SMNVEV (reference sequence). The CDR3 sequence: CASSLKTGTDTQYF. As DNA, the CDR3 is TGTGCCAGCAGTTTAAAGACAGGAACAGATACGCAGTATTTT.

In regard to this clone: Just one base apart from a much larger clone, this may be a read error. The chain joins TRBV5-4 to TRBJ1-2; D might be TRBD1 (6 bases). Germline V gene data show CDR1 as SGHNT and CDR2 as YYREEE (reference sequence). The CDR3 contains 11 residues. V lost 6 bases, J lost 4 bases, and 7 bases lay in between. CDR3 in DNA: TGTGCCAGCACGGACAGCTATGGCTACACCTTC. Its protein product is CASTDSYGYTF.

V usage is TRBV19 and J usage is TRBJ2-3, with D possibly TRBD1 on 6 matching bases. Germline lookup yields CDR1 LNHDA and CDR2 SQIVND (reference sequence). V gave up 8 bases and J gave up 1 base, with 13 bases separating them. This CDR3 is 14 amino acids long. The CDR3 region is CASGMDRRTDTQYF. In DNA form, the CDR3 reads TGTGCCAGTGGAATGGACAGACGCACAGATACGCAGTATTTT.

Only one count was recorded for this clone. The V call is TRBV7-2, the J call TRBJ1-1; no firm D call. Trimming took 3 bases from V and 11 from J, leaving 10 bases between them. Germline lookup yields CDR1 SGHTA and CDR2 FQGNSA. The CDR3 has 11 residues. CDR3 coding DNA: TGTGCCAGCAGCTTGGGCCCCAGGGCTTTCTTT. Protein: CASSLGPRAFF.

The rearrangement uses TRBV6-5 and TRBJ1-5; the D is unclear. CDR1 is MNHEY and CDR2 is SVGAGI in the germline V gene. The CDR3 length is 13 residues. Trimming took 7 bases from V and 5 from J, leaving 12 bases between them. CDR3 residues: CASIGIQDQPQHF. CDR3 DNA sequence: TGTGCCAGCATAGGGATCCAGGATCAGCCCCAGCATTTT.

This clone appeared a single time. The chain links TRBV15 to TRBJ1-4; D not certain. CDR1 is LNHNV, CDR2 YYDKDF, per germline (reference sequence). The CDR3 totals 15 residues. Trimming cost V 1 base and J 7 bases, with 13 bases left between them. DNA of the CDR3: TGTGCCACCAGCAGAGGAGAGGCTCGGGCTGAAAAACTGTTTTTT. This sequence encodes CATSRGEARAEKLFF.

The chain links TRBV11-2 to TRBJ1-6; the D is unclear. With 4 bases removed from V and 7 bases from J, the gap between germline ends came to 5 bases. Looked up from germline, CDR1 is SGHAT and CDR2 is FQNNGV. The CDR3 sequence is 12 residues long. CDR3: CASSSLNSPLHF. As DNA, the CDR3 is TGTGCCAGCAGCTCGCTGAATTCACCCCTCCACTTT.

The J gene is TRBJ2-1, the V gene TRBV30; 10 bases fit TRBD1. This CDR3 is built from 16 residues. V lost 7 bases, J lost 2 bases, and 11 bases stayed unmatched. Looked up from germline, CDR1 is GTSNPN and CDR2 is SVGIG (reference sequence). This CDR3 reads CALNRDRGVPYNEQFF. For the CDR3, the DNA is TGTGCCTTGAACCGGGACAGGGGAGTGCCCTACAATGAGCAGTTCTTC. Complete variable domain (other parts from reference TRBV30 and TRBJ2-1): SQTIHQWPATLVQPVGSPLSLECTVEGTSNPNLYWYRQAAGRGLQLLFYSVGIGQISSEVPQNLSASRPQDRQFILSSKKLLLSDSGFYLCALNRDRGVPYNEQFFGPGTRLTVL.